This T cell receptor beta chain derives from a study of blood T cell repertoires in COVID-19. Some clones are missing from TCRdb's copy, which holds only in-frame ones; the method was immunoSEQ multiplex PCR. The sample shows about 220,000 clones, 84% of them seen only once. There are 13 residues in the CDR3. Germline values: CDR1 SGHVS, CDR2 FNYEAQ. Trimming removed 3 bases from V and 2 bases from J, with 8 bases in between. The source material was peripheral blood. J is TRBJ2-7 and V is TRBV7-6, with unresolved D. The TCR was taken from a man younger than 40 with active or convalescent COVID-19. For the CDR3, the DNA is TGTGCCAGCAGCTTGGGCGAAACCTACGAGCAGTACTTC. Its protein is CASSLGETYEQYF.